This T cell receptor (beta chain) was recorded in a study of shared clonotypes between healthy human individuals. Study-wide context: A couple of female and a few male donors aged 18 to 49 were enrolled. There were three CD4 naive, three CD4 memory, two CD8 naive and one CD8 memory plates per donor. General observations from the study: The represented genetic and exposure-history diversity was limited by the small number of donors.

V lost 8 bases, J lost 3 bases, and 22 bases lay in between. Germline assignment: CDR1 SGHTA and CDR2 FQGNSA. The CDR3 sequence is 16 residues long. Once extracted for a subset, genomic DNA was divided evenly among several immunoSEQ plates. Measured with immunoSEQ multiplex PCR; TCRdb has only the in-frame clones, and not every one. This table has about 700,000 clones, roughly 94% appearing once. About this clone: Its antigen is unidentified.

Naive CD8 populations comprised CD45RO-negative cells positively selected for CCR7, excluding terminally differentiated effector memory CD45RA+ cells. Source material: naive CD8+ T cells sorted from blood. The chain links TRBV7-2 to TRBJ2-5; D possibly corresponds to TRBD2 (6 bases). The source of this sequence is a man younger than 45 in good health. The CDR3: CASFLTRGDRKETQYF. CDR3 nucleotides: TGTGCCAGCTTTCTAACGCGGGGAGACAGAAAAGAGACCCAGTACTTC.